A selection of T cell receptor beta chains follows, all from one sample in a study of cytomegalovirus exposure and HLA in healthy donors. Method: immunoSEQ multiplex PCR; TCRdb's copy keeps in-frame clones and lacks some. The sample has around 200,000 clones. What was sequenced was PBMCs. These receptors all stem from a woman aged 25 to 39 in good health and CMV-seropositive. CDR3s include the opening cysteine and the closing phenylalanine or tryptophan. Each record gives: V gene, J gene, D gene, CDR3 DNA, CDR3 protein. A D gene is named only where the DNA matches it firmly.

TRBV6-4,TRBJ1-2,TRBD1,TGTGCCAGCAGTGGGGACAGCGGCTCACTCGGCTACACCTTC,CASSGDSGSLGYTF
TRBV10-2,TRBJ2-7,TRBD2,TGCGCCAGTCAGCGGGAGGATACCTACGAGCAGTACTTC,CASQREDTYEQYF
TRBV10-3,TRBJ1-5,TRBD1,TGTGCCTCCCGCGCTACAGGGGCCCCCAATCAGCCCCGGCATTTT,CASRATGAPNQPRHF
TRBV30,TRBJ2-2,-,TGTGCCTGCCCTTTGAAAGCTGCGAACACCGGGGAGCTGTTTTTT,CACPLKAANTGELFF
TRBV10-2,TRBJ2-7,-,TGCGCCAGCAGTGACTTCGAGCAGTACTTC,CASSDFEQYF
TRBV9,TRBJ2-3,-,TGTGCCAGCAGCGTGACTGCCACAGATACGCAGTATTTT,CASSVTATDTQYF
TRBV27,TRBJ1-1,-,TGTGCCAGCAGTCCCCTGGGGGCGGACACTGAAGCTTTCTTT,CASSPLGADTEAFF
TRBV19,TRBJ2-2,TRBD1,TGTGCCAGTAGTATGGGACAGGGGGCAGGATCGGGGGAGCTGTTTTTT,CASSMGQGAGSGELFF
TRBV10-3,TRBJ2-1,TRBD1,TGTGCCATCAGTGGACAGGGGACCTACAATGAGCAGTTCTTC,CAISGQGTYNEQFF
TRBV4-2,TRBJ1-4,-,TGTGCCAGCAGCCAAGATGGGCAGGGCGCGAGGTTGGTTGAAAAACTGTTTTTT,CASSQDGQGARLVEKLFF
TRBV20-1,TRBJ1-2,-,TGCAGTGTTGAGGACAGCTATGGCTACACCTTC,CSVEDSYGYTF
TRBV7-8,TRBJ2-3,-,TGTGCCAGCAGCTGGTTAGCGGCCCCACGGGATACGCAGTATTTT,CASSWLAAPRDTQYF
TRBV2,TRBJ2-1,-,TGTGCCACCCTAAGCGGGGACACATCCTACAATGAGCAGTTCTTC,CATLSGDTSYNEQFF
TRBV27,TRBJ2-3,-,TGTGCCAGCAGTCACAGGCCAGATACGCAGTATTTT,CASSHRPDTQYF
TRBV6-1,TRBJ2-5,TRBD2,TGTGCCAGCAGTGTCACTAGCGCAGATCAAGAGACCCAGTACTTC,CASSVTSADQETQYF
TRBV10-1,TRBJ2-2,TRBD1,TGCGCCAGCAGTGAGGTCAGGACAGGAGTCACCGGGGAGCTGTTTTTT,CASSEVRTGVTGELFF